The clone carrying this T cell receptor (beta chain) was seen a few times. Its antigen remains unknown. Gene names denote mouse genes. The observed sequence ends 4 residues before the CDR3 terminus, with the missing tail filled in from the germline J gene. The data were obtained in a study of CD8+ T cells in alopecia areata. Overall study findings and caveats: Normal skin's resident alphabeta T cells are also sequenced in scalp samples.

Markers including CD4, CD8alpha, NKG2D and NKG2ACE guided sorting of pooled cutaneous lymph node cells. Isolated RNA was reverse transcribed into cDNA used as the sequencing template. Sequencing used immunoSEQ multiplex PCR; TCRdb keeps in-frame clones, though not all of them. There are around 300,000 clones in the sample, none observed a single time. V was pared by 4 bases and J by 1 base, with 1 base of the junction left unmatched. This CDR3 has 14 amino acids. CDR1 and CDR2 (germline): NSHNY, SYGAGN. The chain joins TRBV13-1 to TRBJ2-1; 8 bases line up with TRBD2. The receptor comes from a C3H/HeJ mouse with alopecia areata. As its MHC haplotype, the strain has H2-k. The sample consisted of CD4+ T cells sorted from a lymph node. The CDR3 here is CASSWGGNYAEQFF. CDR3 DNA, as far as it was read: TGTGCCAGCAGTTGGGGGGGGAACTATGCT.